What follows are 22 T cell receptor beta chains derived from one specimen sequenced in a study of T-cell memory formation after mild COVID-19. MiXCR, applied by TCRdb to the 5' RACE reads, yields one record per CDR3 protein. The table shows around 250,000 distinct CDR3 sequences, with 15% to 20% occurring only once. The material sequenced was PBMCs or a T cell subset sorted from them (not recorded which). These receptors originate from a man between 18 and 29 years old who had mild COVID-19 (a few samples of this study predate the infection). Cell type and time point are not known.

The V and J genes are TRBV15 and TRBJ2-5; TRBD2 agrees at 8 bases. Germline lookup yields CDR1 LNHNV and CDR2 YYDKDF (reference sequence). The CDR3 extends over 16 amino acids. Trimming took 0 bases from V and 6 from J; bases not matched to a gene: 9. CDR3 sequence (DNA): TGTGCCACCAGCAGAGATCGCGGTAGCGGGGCCAAGACCCAGTACTTC. Translation: CATSRDRGSGAKTQYF. The full variable domain, its missing parts supplied by reference TRBV15 and TRBJ2-5, is DAMVIQNPRYQVTQFGKPVTLSCSQTLNHNVMYWYQQKSSQAPKLLFHYYDKDFNNEADTPDNFQSRRPNTSFCFLDIRSPGLGDTAMYLCATSRDRGSGAKTQYFGPGTRLLVL.

This clonotype has just a few counts. The V and J genes are TRBV5-5 and TRBJ2-3; TRBD1 aligns across 8 bases. Germline trimming cut 6 bases from V and 6 bases from J; bases unmatched to any gene: 12. The CDR3 totals 15 residues. The germline V gene encodes CDR1 SGHKS and CDR2 YYEKEE (reference sequence). In nucleotides, the CDR3 is TGTGCCAGCACCGACCACAGGGGGTCACAGGATACGCAGTATTTT. This translates into CASTDHRGSQDTQYF.

This clonotype was detected a few times. The V call is TRBV11-2, the J call TRBJ2-5; TRBD1 aligns across 9 bases. Germline V gene sequence: CDR1 SGHAT, CDR2 FQNNGV. V was clipped by 5 bases and J by 4 bases; unmatched bases: 5. The CDR3 runs to 14 residues. CDR3 in amino acids: CASSGTGGVETQYF. The DNA of the CDR3 is TGTGCCAGCAGCGGAACAGGGGGCGTAGAGACCCAGTACTTC.

The chain joins TRBV29-1 to TRBJ2-3; D not certain. V was trimmed by 3 bases and J by 3 bases, leaving 7 bases between them. The CDR3 has 12 residues. CDR1 is SQVTM, CDR2 ANQGSEA, per germline. CDR3 DNA: TGCAGCGTTGAGAGTTGGACAGATACGCAGTATTTT. This codes for CSVESWTDTQYF.

The chain has TRBV7-9 and TRBJ2-7, with a possible D match to TRBD2 (6 bases). V lost 3 bases and J 5 bases, leaving 14 bases between the germline ends. The CDR3 totals 14 residues. Looked up from germline, CDR1 is SEHNR and CDR2 is FQNEAQ (reference sequence). The CDR3 bases are TGTGCCAGCAGCTTGGGACTGAGACGCGACGAGCAGTACTTC. Protein product: CASSLGLRRDEQYF.

This clonotype was detected only a few times. V gene TRBV20-1 combines with J gene TRBJ2-3; 7 bases are a match to TRBD2. Unmatched junction bases numbered 5, after V lost 6 bases and J lost 2 bases. Germline V gene data show CDR1 as DFQATT and CDR2 as SNEGSKA (reference sequence). This CDR3 has 13 amino acids. This CDR3 reads CSATSELTDTQYF. As DNA, the CDR3 is TGCAGTGCAACTAGCGAGCTCACAGATACGCAGTATTTT.

About this clonotype: A read error may explain this, as a much larger clone is one base away. The final CDR3 position lacks the conserved phenylalanine or tryptophan, pointing to a likely read error. Because the CDR3's place on the DNA is in doubt, the DNA is left out and the CDR3 is given as listed by TCRdb. The rearrangement joins TRBV20-1 to TRBJ2-1; TRBD1, the table's D call, lacks a check against the DNA. Germline V gene data show CDR1 as DFQATT and CDR2 as SNEGSKA (reference sequence). The length of the CDR3 is 11 amino acids, counting both ends. CDR3 residues: CSVQGRGYLII.

This clonotype has just a few counts. This chain uses TRBV19 with TRBJ2-7, with D possibly matching TRBD1 (5 bases). Germline V CDR1 and CDR2: LNHDA, SQIVND (reference sequence). The V end lost 5 bases, the J end lost 6 bases, and 11 bases lay between the germline ends. The CDR3 has 12 residues. The CDR3 spells CASSPGIAEQYF. CDR3 DNA sequence: TGTGCCAGTAGTCCAGGGATTGCCGAGCAGTACTTC.

V and J are TRBV12-3 or TRBV12-4 and TRBJ2-1; TRBD2 matches 12 bases. The ends lost 7 bases at V and 4 bases at J; junction bases unmatched: 5. This CDR3 contains 15 residues. The DNA for the CDR3 is TGTGCCAGCATCGATACTAGCGGGGGGTACAATGAGCAGTTCTTC. Encoded protein: CASIDTSGGYNEQFF.

The J gene is TRBJ1-1, the V gene TRBV2; 10 bases align to TRBD1. With V trimmed by 7 bases and J by 5 bases, 7 bases remained unmatched. This CDR3 contains 14 residues. Germline V CDR1 and CDR2: SNHLY, FYNNEI. The DNA for the CDR3 is TGTGCCAGCACCTCCGGGACAGGGGTAACTGAAGCTTTCTTT. Encoded protein: CASTSGTGVTEAFF.

J is TRBJ1-5 and V is TRBV5-5, with D tentatively TRBD1 (6 bases). V was pared by 1 base and J by 7 bases, with 15 bases between. CDR3 length: 15 residues. The germline V gene has CDR1 SGHKS and CDR2 YYEKEE (reference sequence). The CDR3, as DNA: TGTGCCAGCAGCTTGTGGCAGGGGACGGCGCAGCCCCAGCATTTT. Translated, it gives CASSLWQGTAQPQHF.

Here the CDR3 reads CASSLYPGTTEAFF. In DNA, the CDR3 is TGTGCCAGCAGTTTATACCCAGGTACCACTGAAGCTTTCTTT. The chain has TRBV12-3 or TRBV12-4 and TRBJ1-1; D gene ambiguous. The V and J ends lost 2 bases and 4 bases respectively, with 11 bases between them. The CDR3 covers 14 residues.

In its sample, this clonotype was seen many times. This chain uses TRBV11-1 with TRBJ2-2, with D perhaps matching TRBD1 (5 bases). Germline CDR1 is SGHAT and CDR2 is FQDESV (reference sequence). This CDR3 spans 16 amino acids. The V gene lost 4 bases and the J gene lost 5 bases, with 17 bases spanning the gap. CDR3 nucleotide sequence: TGTGCCAGCAGCTCGGACATGGGCCTCTCAACCGGGGAGCTGTTTTTT. Translation: CASSSDMGLSTGELFF.

There are many counts of this clonotype. The chain is built from TRBV7-2 and TRBJ2-7, with D uncertain. V gave up 5 bases and J gave up 0 bases, with 14 bases separating them. In germline, CDR1 is SGHTA, CDR2 FQGNSA. The CDR3 has 15 amino acids. The DNA of the CDR3 is TGTGCCAGCAGCGGTGGAATCCCAAGCTCCTACGAGCAGTACGTC. The encoded protein is CASSGGIPSSYEQYV.

The CDR3 DNA reads as TGCGCCAGCAGCTTGATCAGCACCGGGGAGCTGTTTTTT. Encoded protein: CASSLISTGELFF. This chain joins TRBV5-1 and TRBJ2-2; D not certain. CDR1 and CDR2 (germline): SGHRS, YFSETQ. The CDR3 extends over 13 amino acids. V lost 1 base, J lost 4 bases, and 5 bases lay in between. Supplemented by reference TRBV5-1 and TRBJ2-2, the full variable domain reads KAGVTQTPRYLIKTRGQQVTLSCSPISGHRSVSWYQQTPGQGLQFLFEYFSETQRNKGNFPGRFSGRQFSNSRSEMNVSTLELGDSALYLCASSLISTGELFFGEGSRLTVL.

The CDR3 DNA sequence: TGTGCCACCAGCACCCGGACCGTTGGCGATCAGCCCCAGCATTTT. This codes for CATSTRTVGDQPQHF. The chain links TRBV15 to TRBJ1-5, with D unclear. V was clipped by 4 bases and J by 5 bases, with 15 bases between them. CDR3 length: 15 residues. In germline, CDR1 is LNHNV, CDR2 YYDKDF (reference sequence).

The V gene is TRBV2, the J gene TRBJ1-1, with 7 bases fitting TRBD1. The CDR3 runs 14 residues. The germline V gene has CDR1 SNHLY and CDR2 FYNNEI. Germline trimming cut 10 bases from V and 5 bases from J; bases unmatched to any gene: 13. In DNA form, the CDR3 reads TGTGCCACCCGTGACAGGGACGGGGGGACTGAAGCTTTCTTT. Translating gives CATRDRDGGTEAFF.

V is TRBV30 and J is TRBJ2-3; TRBD2 might be the D (5 bases). The V and J ends lost 1 base and 0 bases respectively, with 8 bases between them. Germline V gives CDR1 GTSNPN, CDR2 SVGIG (reference sequence). CDR3 size: 14 residues. Here the CDR3 DNA reads TGTGCCTGGAGTGCGACTACCAGCACAGATACGCAGTATTTT. Translation: CAWSATTSTDTQYF.

This clonotype has only a few counts. V is TRBV3-1 and J is TRBJ2-7; 9 nucleotides agree with TRBD1. Trimming took 0 bases from V and 0 from J; bases not matched to a gene: 3. This CDR3 has 16 residues. The germline gives CDR1 LGHDT, CDR2 YNNKEL (reference sequence). The CDR3, as DNA: TGTGCCAGCAGCCAAGAACAGGACAGGGGCTCCTACGAGCAGTACTTC. Encoded protein: CASSQEQDRGSYEQYF.

V usage is TRBV2 and J usage is TRBJ1-4; D gene unclear. This CDR3 is built from 17 residues. CDR1 SNHLY and CDR2 FYNNEI come from the germline V gene. V was pared by 3 bases and J by 1 base, with 15 bases between. This chain's CDR3 is CASSDPLWFRTNEKLFF. In DNA form, the CDR3 reads TGTGCCAGCAGTGATCCCCTGTGGTTCCGAACTAATGAAAAACTGTTTTTT.

This clonotype was seen a handful of times. The chain carries TRBV4-1 and TRBJ2-7; D might be TRBD2 (6 bases). V gave up 0 bases and J gave up 5 bases, with 8 bases separating them. From germline, CDR1 is MGHRA and CDR2 YSYEKL. This CDR3 is 13 amino acids long. In DNA form, the CDR3 reads TGCGCCAGCAGCCAAGATCCGGGGGACGAGCAGTACGTC. Translation gives CASSQDPGDEQYV.

The table lists this clonotype with a count of one. The chain uses TRBV7-2 and TRBJ1-6, with D perhaps matching TRBD1 (6 bases). Germline CDR1 SGHTA, CDR2 FQGNSA. CDR3 length equals 13 residues. Trimming removed 1 base at V and 19 bases at J, with 17 bases between. The CDR3 nucleotides read TGTGCCAGCAGCTTAGGGGGGGGCAGCCTCTTACACTTT. Its protein product is CASSLGGGSLLHF.